This T cell receptor (beta chain) was captured in a study of identifying expanded T cells in peripheral blood. General study points: Approximately two-week clone count variance significantly increased as total template count grew.

A remark on this clone: Antigen: not known.

Healthy donors had no documented immune events, such as infections, while sampled. The table came from immunoSEQ multiplex PCR; TCRdb's copy has only in-frame clones and leaves some out. This repertoire shows approximately 140,000 clones, 75% to 90% found once; its top ten account for about 8%. This CDR3 region has 14 residues. Trimming took off 2 bases at V and 5 bases at J, with 11 bases between the two ends. From germline, CDR1 is SEHNR and CDR2 FQNEAQ (reference sequence). The clonotype comes from a person aged 18 to 70 in good health. The specimen was blood. This chain uses TRBV7-9 with TRBJ2-3; D perhaps matches TRBD1 (5 bases). CDR3 loop: CASSLRQPLDTQYF. CDR3 in DNA: TGTGCCAGCAGCTTAAGACAGCCCCTAGATACGCAGTATTTT. Full variable domain (missing parts from reference TRBV7-9 and TRBJ2-3): DTGVSQNPRHKITKRGQNVTFRCDPISEHNRLYWYRQTLGQGPEFLTYFQNEAQLEKSRLLSDRFSAERPKGSFSTLEIQRTEQGDSAMYLCASSLRQPLDTQYFGPGTRLTVL.